The text below deals with one TCR beta chain. Its antigen is unidentified. Measured with immunoSEQ multiplex PCR; TCRdb has only the in-frame clones, and not every one. The data show roughly 58,000 clones, with approximately 82% seen just once and roughly 6% held by the top ten. CTLA-4 blockade with ipilimumab, together with focal radiation, was given to patients with chemo-refractory metastatic non-small-cell lung cancer. The data were taken from a study of radiotherapy plus CTLA-4 blockade in lung cancer. Study findings and constraints: Expansion of tumor-derived TCR clones was observed in blood after radiotherapy plus ipilimumab. The authors reported that early blood T cell clone dynamics, with interferon-beta, best predicted response.

The V gene's germline CDR1 is SEHNR and CDR2 FQNEAQ (reference sequence). The CDR3 is 14 amino acids. V shed 5 bases and J shed 9 bases, with 19 bases lying between them. V and J are TRBV7-9 and TRBJ1-1; D may be TRBD1 (6 bases). This TCR derives from a human donor with non-small cell lung cancer whose response to radiotherapy plus ipilimumab could not be evaluated. The specimen comprised peripheral blood, sampled from a patient treated with radiotherapy plus ipilimumab. As DNA, the CDR3 is TGTGCCAGCAGCCTACAGGGTTTTGGGGCTCAAGCTTTCTTT. It codes for CASSLQGFGAQAFF. The full variable domain, in which reference TRBV7-9 and TRBJ1-1 provide the parts outside the CDR3, is DTGVSQNPRHKITKRGQNVTFRCDPISEHNRLYWYRQTLGQGPEFLTYFQNEAQLEKSRLLSDRFSAERPKGSFSTLEIQRTEQGDSAMYLCASSLQGFGAQAFFGQGTRLTVV.